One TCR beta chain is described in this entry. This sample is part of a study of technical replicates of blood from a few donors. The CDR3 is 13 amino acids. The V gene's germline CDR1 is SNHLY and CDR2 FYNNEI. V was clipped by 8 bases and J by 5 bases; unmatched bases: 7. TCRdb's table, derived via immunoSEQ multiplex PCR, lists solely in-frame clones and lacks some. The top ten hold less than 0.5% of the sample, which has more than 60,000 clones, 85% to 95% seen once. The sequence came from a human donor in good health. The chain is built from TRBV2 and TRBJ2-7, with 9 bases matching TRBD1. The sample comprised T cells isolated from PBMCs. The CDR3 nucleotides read TGTGCCAGCCTACCGGGACAGGGCCACGAGCAGTACTTC. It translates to CASLPGQGHEQYF. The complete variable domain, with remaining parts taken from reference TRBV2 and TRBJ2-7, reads EPEVTQTPSHQVTQMGQEVILRCVPISNHLYFYWYRQILGQKVEFLVSFYNNEISEKSEIFDDQFSVERPDGSNFTLKIRSTKLEDSAMYFCASLPGQGHEQYFGPGTRLTVT.